Below are 21 T cell receptor beta chains sequenced from a single sample in a study of blood T cell repertoires in COVID-19. TCRdb keeps only in-frame clones here, not all; method: immunoSEQ multiplex PCR. The sample carries 150,000 to 200,000 clones, about 79% recorded once. Sequenced sample: PBMCs or T cells enriched from blood (not recorded which). The source is a man between 50 and 59 years old who had recovered from COVID-19.

This rearrangement joins TRBV3-1 (or the pseudogene TRBV3-2) to TRBJ2-2; TRBD2 agrees at 8 bases. The CDR3 is made up of 16 amino acids. CDR1 and CDR2 (germline): LGHDT, YNNKEL (reference sequence). The J segment lost 1 base and the V segment lost 4 bases, leaving 5 bases of the junction unmatched. The CDR3 DNA reads TGTGCCAGCAGCCTCCGGGGGGGACAGAACACCGGGGAGCTGTTTTTT. Translation gives CASSLRGGQNTGELFF.

The chain is built from TRBV15 and TRBJ1-2, with TRBD1 as a possible D gene (6 bases). CDR1 and CDR2 (germline): LNHNV, YYDKDF (reference sequence). The V gene lost 0 bases and the J gene lost 2 bases, with 10 bases spanning the gap. This CDR3 spans 15 amino acids. The CDR3 protein is CATSRDSTGNYGYTF. The CDR3 DNA reads TGTGCCACCAGCAGAGATTCCACAGGGAACTATGGCTACACCTTC. The full variable domain, its missing parts supplied by reference TRBV15 and TRBJ1-2, is DAMVIQNPRYQVTQFGKPVTLSCSQTLNHNVMYWYQQKSSQAPKLLFHYYDKDFNNEADTPDNFQSRRPNTSFCFLDIRSPGLGDTAMYLCATSRDSTGNYGYTFGSGTRLTVV.

The chain links TRBV7-9 to TRBJ1-4, with D tentatively TRBD1 (5 bases). Trimming stripped 0 bases from V and 6 bases from J, with 8 bases between. The V gene's germline CDR1 is SEHNR and CDR2 FQNEAQ (reference sequence). The CDR3 contains 14 residues. CDR3: CASSLARADEKLFF. In nucleotides, the CDR3 is TGTGCCAGCAGCTTAGCCAGGGCGGATGAAAAACTGTTTTTT.

J is TRBJ2-2 and V is TRBV30; TRBD2 is a possible D gene (5 bases). The ends were cut back, 4 bases at V and 1 base at J, with 13 bases in the middle. The CDR3 has 15 residues. Germline values: CDR1 GTSNPN, CDR2 SVGIG (reference sequence). The CDR3 coding sequence is TGTGCCTGGACGGTCGGGATCCTGAACACCGGGGAGCTGTTTTTT. This sequence encodes CAWTVGILNTGELFF.

The CDR3 DNA follows: TGTGCCAGCAGCCGCTACGAGCGGGGGGGCCTCTTCTTC. It codes for CASSRYERGGLFF. V and J are TRBV7-8 and TRBJ2-1; 10 bases align to TRBD2. V was clipped by 5 bases and J by 16 bases; unmatched bases: 11. This CDR3 is 13 amino acids long. Looked up from germline, CDR1 is SGHVS and CDR2 is FQNEAQ.

The chain couples TRBV27 to TRBJ1-5; TRBD1 agrees at 10 bases. There are 16 residues in the CDR3. The germline gives CDR1 MNHEY, CDR2 SMNVEV (reference sequence). Trimming removed 6 bases from V and 2 bases from J; junction bases left unmatched: 7. The CDR3 is CASSVAGTGGNQPQHF. The CDR3 DNA follows: TGTGCCAGCAGCGTGGCCGGGACAGGGGGCAATCAGCCCCAGCATTTT.

In DNA form, the CDR3 reads TGTGCCAGCAGCCGCCGGGACAGGGGGGAGATCACTGAAGCTTTCTTT. Its protein product is CASSRRDRGEITEAFF. V gene TRBV3-1 (or the pseudogene TRBV3-2) combines with J gene TRBJ1-1; TRBD1 matches at 11 bases. V was clipped by 4 bases and J by 4 bases; unmatched bases: 8. Looked up from germline, CDR1 is LGHDT and CDR2 is YNNKEL (reference sequence). This CDR3 has 16 amino acids.

The genes are TRBV6-1 and TRBJ1-2; D is uncertain. V was trimmed by 0 bases and J by 4 bases, leaving 3 bases between them. CDR1 and CDR2 from the germline V gene are MNHNS and SASEGT. CDR3 length equals 12 residues. For the CDR3, the DNA is TGTGCCAGCAGTGAAGCGGCCTATGGCTACACCTTC. Protein sequence: CASSEAAYGYTF.

The chain is built from TRBV7-2 and TRBJ1-2; D is uncertain. The CDR3 is 14 residues long. CDR1 SGHTA and CDR2 FQGNSA come from the germline V gene. Trimming pared 5 bases from V and 7 bases from J, leaving 17 bases between. CDR3 protein: CASSRSEYALGYTF. The CDR3 coding sequence is TGTGCCAGCAGCCGGTCGGAGTACGCGCTTGGCTACACCTTC.

This chain links TRBV6-1 with TRBJ1-4, with D perhaps TRBD1 (5 bases). The CDR3 totals 17 residues. Germline CDR1 reads MNHNS; CDR2 reads SASEGT. Deletions cut 2 bases from V and 8 bases from J, with 21 bases between. Written as DNA, the CDR3 is TGTGCCAGCAGTGAAAAAGGTCGCGGCAGGGTGGGGGAAAAACTGTTTTTT. Protein sequence: CASSEKGRGRVGEKLFF.

This clone was recorded many times. The chain joins TRBV5-4 to TRBJ1-3; 10 bases fit TRBD1. This CDR3 comprises 15 residues. J gave up 2 bases and V 2 bases, and 1 base lay outside the gene matches. Germline-derived CDR1 and CDR2 are SGHNT and YYREEE (reference sequence). CDR3 coding DNA: TGTGCCAGCAGCTTTGGACAGGGGGCTGGAAACACCATATATTTT. Residues: CASSFGQGAGNTIYF.

V is TRBV5-1 and J is TRBJ2-6; D is undetermined. V gave up 1 base and J gave up 0 bases, with 8 bases separating them. The CDR3 is 16 amino acids. The germline CDR1 and CDR2 sequences are SGHRS and YFSETQ. The CDR3 spells CASSLTRFSGANVLTF. CDR3 coding DNA: TGCGCCAGCAGCTTGACTCGGTTCTCTGGGGCCAACGTCCTGACTTTC.

This chain joins TRBV12-3 or TRBV12-4 and TRBJ1-5; D not resolved. Trimming pared 11 bases from V and 7 bases from J, leaving 18 bases between. The CDR3 spans 13 residues. CDR3 region: CACGSAETQPQHF. CDR3 sequence (DNA): TGTGCCTGCGGATCGGCGGAAACACAGCCCCAGCATTTT.

Ten or more counts support this clone. The chain employs TRBV19 and TRBJ1-2; D is unclear. This CDR3 has 15 amino acids. From germline, CDR1 is LNHDA and CDR2 SQIVND (reference sequence). V was shortened by 6 bases and J by 2 bases, with 16 bases between the two germline ends. The CDR3 protein is CASSSLLSGNYGYTF. The CDR3 nucleotides are TGTGCCAGTAGCAGTTTATTGTCAGGCAACTATGGCTACACCTTC.

The V gene is TRBV2, the J gene TRBJ1-5, with 7 nucleotides matching TRBD1. The trim removed 6 bases at V and 3 bases at J, leaving 8 bases unmatched. The CDR3 contains 15 residues. Germline V CDR1 and CDR2: SNHLY, FYNNEI. CDR3 sequence (DNA): TGTGCCAGCAGCCGGGACAGAACCGCCAATCAGCCCCAGCATTTT. Translation: CASSRDRTANQPQHF.

V is TRBV10-2 and J is TRBJ2-7; the D gene is possibly TRBD1 (5 bases). Germline V gene sequence: CDR1 WSHSY, CDR2 SAAADI. There are 12 residues in the CDR3. With 4 bases removed from V and 3 bases from J, the gap between germline ends came to 7 bases. The CDR3 loop reads CASSATDYEQYF. The CDR3 region has the DNA TGCGCCAGCAGTGCGACAGACTACGAGCAGTACTTC.

This clone was seen only a few times. J is TRBJ1-4 and V is TRBV30; D call uncertain. The CDR3 contains 14 residues. V lost 5 bases to trimming and J lost 0 bases, with 10 bases between them. Per germline, CDR1 GTSNPN and CDR2 SVGIG (reference sequence). Written as DNA, the CDR3 is TGTGCCTGGGATTCGAGAGCAACTAATGAAAAACTGTTTTTT. Residues: CAWDSRATNEKLFF.

The J gene is TRBJ1-1, the V gene TRBV2; TRBD1 matches at 10 bases. The CDR3 spans 15 residues. Germline-derived CDR1 and CDR2 are SNHLY and FYNNEI. The V segment lost 5 bases and the J segment 5 bases; nucleotides outside the gene matches: 8. The CDR3 bases are TGTGCCAGCAGTCTAGACAGGGGGCGTCGAACTGAAGCTTTCTTT. Translating gives CASSLDRGRRTEAFF.

This rearrangement joins TRBV6-1 to TRBJ1-2; perhaps TRBD1 as D (5 bases). The germline CDR1 and CDR2 sequences are MNHNS and SASEGT. The CDR3 extends over 16 amino acids. V gave up 1 base and J gave up 8 bases, with 20 bases separating them. The CDR3 loop is CASSEGGTGSVGGYTF. The CDR3 DNA reads TGTGCCAGCAGTGAAGGCGGGACGGGCAGTGTCGGGGGCTACACCTTC.

This clone was seen a few times. The chain has TRBV18 and TRBJ1-1; D ambiguous. The V gene's germline CDR1 is KGHSH and CDR2 LQKENI. The CDR3 has 14 amino acids. The germline V and J ends were trimmed by 3 bases and 1 base, with 9 bases remaining between them. This CDR3 reads CASSPERANTEAFF. As DNA, the CDR3 is TGTGCCAGCTCACCGGAGAGAGCGAACACTGAAGCTTTCTTT.

The chain carries TRBV3-1 (or the pseudogene TRBV3-2) and TRBJ1-1, with 8 bases fitting TRBD1. Germline V gene data show CDR1 as LGHDT and CDR2 as YNNKEL (reference sequence). The ends lost 1 base at V and 3 bases at J; junction bases unmatched: 1. This CDR3 has 14 amino acids. In DNA, the CDR3 is TGTGCCAGCAGCCAAGTACAGGGGGACACTGAAGCTTTCTTT. This codes for CASSQVQGDTEAFF.